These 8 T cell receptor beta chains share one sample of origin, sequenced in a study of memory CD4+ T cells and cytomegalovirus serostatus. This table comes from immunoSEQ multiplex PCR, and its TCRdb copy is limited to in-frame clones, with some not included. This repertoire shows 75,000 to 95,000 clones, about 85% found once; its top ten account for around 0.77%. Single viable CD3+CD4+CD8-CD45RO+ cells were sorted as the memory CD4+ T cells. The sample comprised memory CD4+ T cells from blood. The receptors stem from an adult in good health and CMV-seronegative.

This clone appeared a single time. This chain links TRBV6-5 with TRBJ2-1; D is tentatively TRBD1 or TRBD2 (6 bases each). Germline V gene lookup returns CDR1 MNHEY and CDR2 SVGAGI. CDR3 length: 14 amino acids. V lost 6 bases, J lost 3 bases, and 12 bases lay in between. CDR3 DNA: TGTGCCAGCAGACCCGGGGGCGGCTACAATGAGCAGTTCTTC. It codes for CASRPGGGYNEQFF.

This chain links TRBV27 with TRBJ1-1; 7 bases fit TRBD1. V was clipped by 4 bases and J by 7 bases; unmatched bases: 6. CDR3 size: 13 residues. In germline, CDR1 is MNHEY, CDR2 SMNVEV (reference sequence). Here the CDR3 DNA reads TGTGCCAGCAGTTCGCAGGGGGTGGGTGAAGCTTTCTTT. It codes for CASSSQGVGEAFF.

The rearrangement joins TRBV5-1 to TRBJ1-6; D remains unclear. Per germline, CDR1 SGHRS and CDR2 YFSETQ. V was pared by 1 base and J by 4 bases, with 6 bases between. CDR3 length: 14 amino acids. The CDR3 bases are TGCGCCAGCAGCTTGACGGCTTATAATTCACCCCTCCACTTT. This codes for CASSLTAYNSPLHF.

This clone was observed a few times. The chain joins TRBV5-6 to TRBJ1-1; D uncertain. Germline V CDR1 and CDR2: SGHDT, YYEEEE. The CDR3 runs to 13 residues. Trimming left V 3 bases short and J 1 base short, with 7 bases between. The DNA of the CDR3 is TGTGCCAGCAGCTCACCCAGGAACACTGAAGCTTTCTTT. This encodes CASSSPRNTEAFF.

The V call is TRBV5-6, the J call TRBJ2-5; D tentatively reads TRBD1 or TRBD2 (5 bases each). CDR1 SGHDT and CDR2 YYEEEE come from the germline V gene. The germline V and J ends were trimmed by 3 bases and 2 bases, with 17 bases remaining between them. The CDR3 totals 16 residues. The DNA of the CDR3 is TGTGCCAGCAGCTCACTAGGGACGGTTCTACAAGAGACCCAGTACTTC. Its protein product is CASSSLGTVLQETQYF.

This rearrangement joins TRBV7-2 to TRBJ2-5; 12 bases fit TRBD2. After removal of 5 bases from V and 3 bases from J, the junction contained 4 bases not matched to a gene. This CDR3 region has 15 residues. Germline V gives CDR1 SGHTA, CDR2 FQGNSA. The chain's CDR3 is CASSLRTSGEETQYF. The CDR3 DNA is TGTGCCAGCAGCCTACGGACTAGCGGGGAAGAGACCCAGTACTTC.

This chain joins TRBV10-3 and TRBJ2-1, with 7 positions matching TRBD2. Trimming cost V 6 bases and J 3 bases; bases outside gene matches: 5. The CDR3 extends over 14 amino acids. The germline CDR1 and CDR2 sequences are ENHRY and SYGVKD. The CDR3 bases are TGTGCCATCAGACACCGGGGGGACTACAATGAGCAGTTCTTC. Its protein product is CAIRHRGDYNEQFF.

The CDR3 spells CASSYLGGRKGYGYTF. In nucleotides, the CDR3 is TGTGCCAGCAGCTATCTTGGGGGGCGCAAGGGTTATGGCTACACCTTC. V is TRBV5-4 and J is TRBJ1-2, with D maybe TRBD1 (6 bases). Per the germline V gene, CDR1 is SGHNT and CDR2 is YYREEE (reference sequence). This CDR3 region has 16 residues. Trimming removed 3 bases at V and 5 bases at J, with 20 bases between.